This T cell receptor beta chain was retrieved from a study of beta chain features in type 1 diabetes. Sequencing targeted expressed TCRB transcripts, as all isolated RNA had been reverse transcribed. Method: immunoSEQ multiplex PCR; TCRdb's copy keeps in-frame clones and lacks some. The table records almost 350,000 clones, 7% to 9% of them present only once. This CDR3 region has 12 residues. Germline CDR1 reads MNHNS; CDR2 reads SASEGT. V shed 6 bases and J shed 6 bases, with 12 bases lying between them. Points from the study as a whole: The naive, central memory and Treg TCRB repertoires looked more alike in patients than they did in healthy donors. More deletions and fewer insertions at VDJ junctions were found in patients with type 1 diabetes.

This clone was counted a few times. As yet, its antigen is unknown. V is TRBV6-1 and J is TRBJ2-7; possible D gene TRBD1, 6 bases. This TCR was sampled from a woman in her late teens or twenties in good health. Specimen: central memory CD4+ T cells from blood. The CDR3 region is CASRAYRVEQYF. The CDR3 nucleotides read TGTGCCAGCAGAGCTTACAGGGTCGAGCAGTACTTC.